These T cell receptor beta chains were read from a single sample in a study of blood T cell repertoires in COVID-19. Assay: immunoSEQ multiplex PCR; the TCRdb copy retains only in-frame clones and omits some. The sample consists of roughly 180,000 clones, around 80% of them appearing once. Sequencing input: PBMCs or T cells enriched from blood (not recorded which). These receptors originate from a woman aged 50 to 65 in a cohort exposed to, infected with or recovered from COVID-19 (not recorded which). Both conserved end residues are part of each CDR3. A D gene is named only where the DNA matches it firmly. Not every row has a clone size; where given, it reads once, few, many or a size class.

cdr3_nt: TGTGCCAGCAGCGCGGTAGCGGGAATTAGCACAGATACGCAGTATTTT
cdr3_aa: CASSAVAGISTDTQYF
v_call: TRBV11-2
j_call: TRBJ2-3
d_call: TRBD2
clone_size: .

cdr3_nt: TGTGCCAGCAGCTTAGCTAAGGCTAGCGGGAGGGTGGGTGAGCAGTTCTTC
cdr3_aa: CASSLAKASGRVGEQFF
v_call: TRBV7-6
j_call: TRBJ2-1
d_call: TRBD2
clone_size: .

cdr3_nt: TGCGCCAGCAGCTTAGGACAGGGAGCTTTTGAGACCCAGTACTTC
cdr3_aa: CASSLGQGAFETQYF
v_call: TRBV5-1
j_call: TRBJ2-5
d_call: TRBD1
clone_size: .

cdr3_nt: TGTGCCAGCAGCTTAGGACAGGGGGACTATGGCTACACCTTC
cdr3_aa: CASSLGQGDYGYTF
v_call: TRBV11-3
j_call: TRBJ1-2
d_call: TRBD1
clone_size: .

cdr3_nt: TGTGCCAGCAGTTCCACCGGGACAGGGGCAATCCCCTACGAGCAGTACTTC
cdr3_aa: CASSSTGTGAIPYEQYF
v_call: TRBV28
j_call: TRBJ2-7
d_call: TRBD1
clone_size: once

cdr3_nt: TGTGCCAGTAGTATTTCGGCGGCGTTGAACACTGAAGCTTTCTTT
cdr3_aa: CASSISAALNTEAFF
v_call: TRBV19
j_call: TRBJ1-1
d_call: .
clone_size: .

cdr3_nt: TGTGCCAGCATTCTGACATTACCTTCACGTCAGCCCCAGCATTTT
cdr3_aa: CASILTLPSRQPQHF
v_call: TRBV28
j_call: TRBJ1-5
d_call: .
clone_size: .

cdr3_nt: TGTGCCAGCAGTGAACGTGGGGCCTCCTCCTACAATGAGCAGTTCTTC
cdr3_aa: CASSERGASSYNEQFF
v_call: TRBV2
j_call: TRBJ2-1
d_call: .
clone_size: .

cdr3_nt: TGTGCCAGCAGCTTAGGCCGCGGTAGCGGCTACAATGAGCAGTTCTTC
cdr3_aa: CASSLGRGSGYNEQFF
v_call: TRBV13
j_call: TRBJ2-1
d_call: .
clone_size: .

cdr3_nt: TGTGCCAGCAGCCAAGGAAAAGGAGGAGCTTTCTTT
cdr3_aa: CASSQGKGGAFF
v_call: TRBV3-1/TRBV3-2
j_call: TRBJ1-1
d_call: .
clone_size: .

cdr3_nt: TGTGCCAGCTCCAGGGCAGGGTACACTGAAGCTTTCTTT
cdr3_aa: CASSRAGYTEAFF
v_call: TRBV19
j_call: TRBJ1-1
d_call: .
clone_size: .

cdr3_nt: TGTGCCAGCGGACAGGGCCCGGGGGACGAGCAGTACTTC
cdr3_aa: CASGQGPGDEQYF
v_call: TRBV2
j_call: TRBJ2-7
d_call: TRBD1
clone_size: few

cdr3_nt: TGTGCCACATTATCTCTCGTACTCCCCACCTACGAGCAGTACTTC
cdr3_aa: CATLSLVLPTYEQYF
v_call: TRBV28
j_call: TRBJ2-7
d_call: .
clone_size: .

cdr3_nt: TGTGCCAGTAGTACCGCAGGACAGGGTCCCTATGGCTACACCTTC
cdr3_aa: CASSTAGQGPYGYTF
v_call: TRBV19
j_call: TRBJ1-2
d_call: TRBD1
clone_size: .

cdr3_nt: TGTGCCAGCAGCTTGGCCCCCAACTACGAGCAGTACTTC
cdr3_aa: CASSLAPNYEQYF
v_call: TRBV7-6
j_call: TRBJ2-7
d_call: .
clone_size: .

cdr3_nt: TGTGCCAGCAGCCTTAGCGGGAGCACAGATACGCAGTATTTT
cdr3_aa: CASSLSGSTDTQYF
v_call: TRBV11-3
j_call: TRBJ2-3
d_call: TRBD2
clone_size: .

cdr3_nt: TGTGCCAGCATCCCCCAAGCTGGCGGGACCACAGATACGCAGTATTTT
cdr3_aa: CASIPQAGGTTDTQYF
v_call: TRBV9
j_call: TRBJ2-3
d_call: .
clone_size: .

cdr3_nt: TGTGCCAGCGGGACAGGGGGCGGAAAACTGTTTTTT
cdr3_aa: CASGTGGGKLFF
v_call: TRBV2
j_call: TRBJ1-4
d_call: TRBD1
clone_size: .

cdr3_nt: TGCGCCAGCAGCCAAGGAGTTCAAGAACAGCCCCAGCATTTT
cdr3_aa: CASSQGVQEQPQHF
v_call: TRBV4-1
j_call: TRBJ1-5
d_call: .
clone_size: .

cdr3_nt: TGTGCCAGCAGTTTTTCCTGGACTAGCTTGGAGACCCAGTACTTC
cdr3_aa: CASSFSWTSLETQYF
v_call: TRBV27
j_call: TRBJ2-5
d_call: TRBD2
clone_size: .

cdr3_nt: TGTGCCAGCAGCCCTGAGACAGACGCCTACGAGCAGTACTTC
cdr3_aa: CASSPETDAYEQYF
v_call: TRBV7-6
j_call: TRBJ2-7
d_call: .
clone_size: .

cdr3_nt: TGTGCCAGCAGCTATACCTCGGGGGGGCTCGGCTATGGCTACACCTTC
cdr3_aa: CASSYTSGGLGYGYTF
v_call: TRBV7-9
j_call: TRBJ1-2
d_call: .
clone_size: .

cdr3_nt: TGTGCCAGTCAAAGGACAGACGGTTCACCCCTCCACTTT
cdr3_aa: CASQRTDGSPLHF
v_call: TRBV9
j_call: TRBJ1-6
d_call: .
clone_size: .

cdr3_nt: TGTGCCAGTAGTCCCGGCGCGGGGACCCAGTACTTC
cdr3_aa: CASSPGAGTQYF
v_call: TRBV19
j_call: TRBJ2-5
d_call: .
clone_size: .

cdr3_nt: TGTGCCAGCAGACGCACCGGGAGGACTGAAGCTTTCTTT
cdr3_aa: CASRRTGRTEAFF
v_call: TRBV6-5
j_call: TRBJ1-1
d_call: .
clone_size: .

cdr3_nt: TGCGCCAGCAGCCAAGATAGTATAGGGGGATATGAGCAGTTCTTC
cdr3_aa: CASSQDSIGGYEQFF
v_call: TRBV4-3
j_call: TRBJ2-1
d_call: .
clone_size: once

cdr3_nt: TGCGCCAGCAGCTTGAGTCACGGAGGCACTGAAGCTTTCTTT
cdr3_aa: CASSLSHGGTEAFF
v_call: TRBV5-1
j_call: TRBJ1-1
d_call: .
clone_size: .

cdr3_nt: TGTGCCAGCAGCACCTGGACACGAGCTAACTATGGCTACACCTTC
cdr3_aa: CASSTWTRANYGYTF
v_call: TRBV5-5
j_call: TRBJ1-2
d_call: .
clone_size: .

cdr3_nt: TGTGCCAGCAGCCAAAGGTCGGGTGGGGGCTACACCTTC
cdr3_aa: CASSQRSGGGYTF
v_call: TRBV3-1/TRBV3-2
j_call: TRBJ1-2
d_call: .
clone_size: once

cdr3_nt: TGTGCCTGGAGGAACAGGGGAAGGAACACTGAAGCTTTCTTT
cdr3_aa: CAWRNRGRNTEAFF
v_call: TRBV30
j_call: TRBJ1-1
d_call: TRBD1
clone_size: .

cdr3_nt: TGTGCCCTGGGCCGGGCCAGGGGAAATGAAAAACTGTTTTTT
cdr3_aa: CALGRARGNEKLFF
v_call: TRBV7-9
j_call: TRBJ1-4
d_call: .
clone_size: .

cdr3_nt: TGTGCCAGCAGTTACGCGGGAGTGAACACCGGGGAGCTGTTTTTT
cdr3_aa: CASSYAGVNTGELFF
v_call: TRBV6-5
j_call: TRBJ2-2
d_call: TRBD2
clone_size: .

cdr3_nt: TGTGCCAGTAGATCCAGGACAGCACAGAATGAAAAACTGTTTTTT
cdr3_aa: CASRSRTAQNEKLFF
v_call: TRBV19
j_call: TRBJ1-4
d_call: .
clone_size: .

cdr3_nt: TGTGCCAGCAGTATGGACAGGGGGCGCGATGAGCAGTTCTTC
cdr3_aa: CASSMDRGRDEQFF
v_call: TRBV2
j_call: TRBJ2-1
d_call: TRBD1
clone_size: .

cdr3_nt: TGTGCCAGCAGCTTAGAAGGCGGGCACCAAGAGACCCAGTACTTC
cdr3_aa: CASSLEGGHQETQYF
v_call: TRBV7-2
j_call: TRBJ2-5
d_call: .
clone_size: .

cdr3_nt: TGTGCCAGCAGGTCGGGGGGGCAAAATACGCAGTATTTT
cdr3_aa: CASRSGGQNTQYF
v_call: TRBV14
j_call: TRBJ2-3
d_call: TRBD2
clone_size: .

cdr3_nt: TGTGCCACCAGTGATTCTGACGGGGATAGCAATCAGCCCCAGCATTTT
cdr3_aa: CATSDSDGDSNQPQHF
v_call: TRBV24-1
j_call: TRBJ1-5
d_call: .
clone_size: .

cdr3_nt: TGTGCCAGCAGCTTAGGGCGGGGGGGCGATGAGACCCAGTACTTC
cdr3_aa: CASSLGRGGDETQYF
v_call: TRBV11-3
j_call: TRBJ2-5
d_call: TRBD2
clone_size: .